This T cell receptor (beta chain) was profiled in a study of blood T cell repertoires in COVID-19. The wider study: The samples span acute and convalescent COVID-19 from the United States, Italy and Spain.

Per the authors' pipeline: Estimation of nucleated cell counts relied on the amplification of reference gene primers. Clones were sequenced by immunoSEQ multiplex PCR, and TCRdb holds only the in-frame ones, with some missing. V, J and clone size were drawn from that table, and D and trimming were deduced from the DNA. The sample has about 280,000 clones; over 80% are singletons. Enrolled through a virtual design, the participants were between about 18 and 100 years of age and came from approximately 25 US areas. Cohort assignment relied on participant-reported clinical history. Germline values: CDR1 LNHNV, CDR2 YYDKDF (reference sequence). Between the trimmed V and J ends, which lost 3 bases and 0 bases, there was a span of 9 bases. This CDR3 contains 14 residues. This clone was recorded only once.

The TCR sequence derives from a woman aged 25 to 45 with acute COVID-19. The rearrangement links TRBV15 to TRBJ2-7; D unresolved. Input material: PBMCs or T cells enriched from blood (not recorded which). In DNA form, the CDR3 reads TGTGCCACCAGCAGCTACCTGAGCTCCTACGAGCAGTACTTC. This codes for CATSSYLSSYEQYF.